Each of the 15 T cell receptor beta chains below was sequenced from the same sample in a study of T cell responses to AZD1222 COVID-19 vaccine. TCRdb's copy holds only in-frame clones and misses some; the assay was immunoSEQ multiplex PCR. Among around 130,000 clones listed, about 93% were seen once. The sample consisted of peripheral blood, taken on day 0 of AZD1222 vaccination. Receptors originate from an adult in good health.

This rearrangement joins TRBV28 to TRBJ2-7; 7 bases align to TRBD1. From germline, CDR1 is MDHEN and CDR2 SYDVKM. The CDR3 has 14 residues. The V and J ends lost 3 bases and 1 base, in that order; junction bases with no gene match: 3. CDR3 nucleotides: TGTGCCAGCAGTTTCTACAGGGGATCCTACGAGCAGTACTTC. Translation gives CASSFYRGSYEQYF.

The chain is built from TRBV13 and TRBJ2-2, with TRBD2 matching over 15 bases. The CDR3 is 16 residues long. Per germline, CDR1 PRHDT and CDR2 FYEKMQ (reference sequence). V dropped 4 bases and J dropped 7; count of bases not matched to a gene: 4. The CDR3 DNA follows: TGTGCCAGCAGCTACGGACTAGCGGGAGGGATCGGGGAGCTGTTTTTT. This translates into CASSYGLAGGIGELFF.

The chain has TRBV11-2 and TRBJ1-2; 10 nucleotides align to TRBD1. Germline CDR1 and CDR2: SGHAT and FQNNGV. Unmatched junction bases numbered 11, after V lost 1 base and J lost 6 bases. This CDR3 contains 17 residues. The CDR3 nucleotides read TGTGCCAGCAGCTTAGCCCCAGGACAGGGGGAAGGGCATGGCTACACCTTC. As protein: CASSLAPGQGEGHGYTF.

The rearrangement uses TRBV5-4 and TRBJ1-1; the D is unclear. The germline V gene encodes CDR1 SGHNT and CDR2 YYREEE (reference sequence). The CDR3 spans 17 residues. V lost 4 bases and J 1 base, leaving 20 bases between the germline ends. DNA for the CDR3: TGTGCCAGCAGCCCGAACGGAGGGTTAAAAAGGAACACTGAAGCTTTCTTT. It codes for CASSPNGGLKRNTEAFF.

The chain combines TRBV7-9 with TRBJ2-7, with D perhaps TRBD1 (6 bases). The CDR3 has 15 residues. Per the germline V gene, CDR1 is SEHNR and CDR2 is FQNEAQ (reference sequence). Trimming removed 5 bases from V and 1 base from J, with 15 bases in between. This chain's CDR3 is CASSPMGHHSYEQYF. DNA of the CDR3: TGTGCCAGCAGCCCCATGGGACACCATTCCTACGAGCAGTACTTC.

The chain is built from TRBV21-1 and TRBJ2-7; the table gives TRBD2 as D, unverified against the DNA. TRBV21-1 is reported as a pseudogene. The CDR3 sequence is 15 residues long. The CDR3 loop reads CASSKASGISYEQYF. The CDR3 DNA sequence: TGTGCCAGCAGCAAAGCTAGCGGGATTTCCTACGAGCAGTACTTC.

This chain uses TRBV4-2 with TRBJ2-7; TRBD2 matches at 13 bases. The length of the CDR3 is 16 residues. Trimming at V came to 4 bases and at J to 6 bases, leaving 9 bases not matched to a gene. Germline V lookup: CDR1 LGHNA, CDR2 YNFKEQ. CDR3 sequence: CASSPSLLAGGAEQYF. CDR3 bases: TGTGCCAGCAGCCCGTCGTTACTAGCGGGAGGGGCCGAGCAGTACTTC.

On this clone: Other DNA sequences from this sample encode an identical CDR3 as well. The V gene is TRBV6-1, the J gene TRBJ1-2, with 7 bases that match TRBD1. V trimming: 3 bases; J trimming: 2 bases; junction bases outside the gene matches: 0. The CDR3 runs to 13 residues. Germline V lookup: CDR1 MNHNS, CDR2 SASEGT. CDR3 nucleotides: TGTGCCAGCAGTGACAGGGGGAACTATGGCTACACCTTC. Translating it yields CASSDRGNYGYTF.

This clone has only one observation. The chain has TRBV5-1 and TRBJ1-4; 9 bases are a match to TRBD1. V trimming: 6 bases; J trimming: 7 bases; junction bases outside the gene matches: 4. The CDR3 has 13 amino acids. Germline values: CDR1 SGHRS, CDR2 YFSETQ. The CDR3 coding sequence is TGCGCCAGCAAGGGACAGGGTGGTGAAAAACTGTTTTTT. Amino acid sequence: CASKGQGGEKLFF. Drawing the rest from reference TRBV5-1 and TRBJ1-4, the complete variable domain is KAGVTQTPRYLIKTRGQQVTLSCSPISGHRSVSWYQQTPGQGLQFLFEYFSETQRNKGNFPGRFSGRQFSNSRSEMNVSTLELGDSALYLCASKGQGGEKLFFGSGTQLSVL.

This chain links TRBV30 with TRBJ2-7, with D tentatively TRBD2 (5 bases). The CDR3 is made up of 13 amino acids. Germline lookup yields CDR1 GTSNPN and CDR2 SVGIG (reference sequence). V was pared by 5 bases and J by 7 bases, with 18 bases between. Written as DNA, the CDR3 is TGTGCCTGGGGGCTAGCTCGGCTGGGGGAGCAGTACTTC. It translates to CAWGLARLGEQYF.

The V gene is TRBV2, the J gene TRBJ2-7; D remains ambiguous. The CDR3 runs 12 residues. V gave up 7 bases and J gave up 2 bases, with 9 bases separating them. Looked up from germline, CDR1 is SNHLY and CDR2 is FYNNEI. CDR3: CASNKGTYEQYF. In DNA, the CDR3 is TGTGCCAGCAATAAGGGAACCTACGAGCAGTACTTC.

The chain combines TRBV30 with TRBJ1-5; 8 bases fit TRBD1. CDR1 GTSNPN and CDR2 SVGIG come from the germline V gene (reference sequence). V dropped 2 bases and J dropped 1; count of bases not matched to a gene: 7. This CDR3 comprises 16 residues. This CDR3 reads CAWSIQTGVSNQPQHF. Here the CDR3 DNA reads TGTGCCTGGAGTATACAGACAGGGGTGAGCAATCAGCCCCAGCATTTT.

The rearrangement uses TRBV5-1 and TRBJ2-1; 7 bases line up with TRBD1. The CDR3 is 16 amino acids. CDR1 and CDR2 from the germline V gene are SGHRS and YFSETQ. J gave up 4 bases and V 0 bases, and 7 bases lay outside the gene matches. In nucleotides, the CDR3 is TGCGCCAGCAGCTTGGGGCAGGGGGTGGGATACAATGAGCAGTTCTTC. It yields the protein CASSLGQGVGYNEQFF. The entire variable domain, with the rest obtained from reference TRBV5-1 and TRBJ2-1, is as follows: KAGVTQTPRYLIKTRGQQVTLSCSPISGHRSVSWYQQTPGQGLQFLFEYFSETQRNKGNFPGRFSGRQFSNSRSEMNVSTLELGDSALYLCASSLGQGVGYNEQFFGPGTRLTVL.

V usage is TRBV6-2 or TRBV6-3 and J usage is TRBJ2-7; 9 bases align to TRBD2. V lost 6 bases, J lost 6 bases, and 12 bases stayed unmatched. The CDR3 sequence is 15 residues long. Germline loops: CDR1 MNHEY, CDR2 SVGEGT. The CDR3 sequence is CASSSRPSGIREQYF. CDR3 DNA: TGTGCCAGCAGCAGTAGGCCTAGCGGGATCCGCGAGCAGTACTTC.

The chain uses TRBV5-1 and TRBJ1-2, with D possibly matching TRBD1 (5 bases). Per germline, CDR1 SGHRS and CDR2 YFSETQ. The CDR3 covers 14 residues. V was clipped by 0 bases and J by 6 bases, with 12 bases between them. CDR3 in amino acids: CASSLDLGANGYTF. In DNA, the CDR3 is TGCGCCAGCAGCTTGGATTTAGGGGCGAATGGCTACACCTTC.